This T cell receptor (beta chain) was sequenced during a study of T cell responses to AZD1222 COVID-19 vaccine. General study results and limits: Distributed over spike, vaccine-associated CD4 TCRs predominated at 160-218 and 743-854. Among AZD1222 vaccinees, only 5 to 7 were seropositive at baseline. Clonal diversity may have been underestimated, and the donors were mostly white British, with more females than males.

This clone was seen once. As yet, its antigen is unknown. The germline V gene encodes CDR1 LGHNA and CDR2 YSLEER. The CDR3 has 16 residues. Trimming at V came to 0 bases and at J to 4 bases, leaving 8 bases not matched to a gene. The protocol was immunoSEQ multiplex PCR, while the TCRdb copy is restricted to in-frame clones and leaves out a portion. The table shows some 130,000 clones, with around 90% occurring only once. The sequence was collected from an adult in good health. The sample consisted of peripheral blood, taken on day 0 of AZD1222 vaccination. J is TRBJ1-2 and V is TRBV4-3, with 7 bases fitting TRBD1. Here the CDR3 reads CASSQEGVGQSYGYTF. Here the CDR3 DNA reads TGCGCCAGCAGCCAAGAGGGGGTGGGACAGAGCTATGGCTACACCTTC.